The 20 T cell receptor beta chains given below trace back to one sample, sequenced in a study of T cell responses to AZD1222 COVID-19 vaccine. Method: immunoSEQ multiplex PCR; TCRdb's copy keeps in-frame clones and lacks some. The sample includes some 150,000 clones, roughly nine tenths of them seen just once. The source was peripheral blood, collected on day 0 of AZD1222 vaccination. The receptor source for this set is an adult in good health.

In its sample, this clone was seen a few times. J is TRBJ2-7 and V is TRBV5-1, with 9 bases that match TRBD1. Germline V gene sequence: CDR1 SGHRS, CDR2 YFSETQ. The ends lost 7 bases at V and 5 bases at J; junction bases unmatched: 10. The CDR3 is 14 residues long. CDR3 protein: CASRPGTGFDEQYF. The CDR3 region has the DNA TGCGCCAGCCGCCCCGGGACAGGGTTCGACGAGCAGTACTTC.

The rearrangement joins TRBV6-2 or TRBV6-3 to TRBJ2-7; a weak D match, TRBD1 (6 bases). Trimming removed 5 bases from V and 2 bases from J, with 16 bases in between. Germline CDR1 is MNHEY and CDR2 is SVGEGT. The CDR3 is 15 amino acids. The CDR3 bases are TGTGCCAGCAGTCAACCCCACACAGGGACCTACGAGCAGTACTTC. It encodes CASSQPHTGTYEQYF.

The chain employs TRBV5-1 and TRBJ2-7; TRBD1 is a possible D gene (5 bases). This CDR3 contains 14 residues. Trimming took 4 bases from V and 6 from J, leaving 17 bases between them. Germline V gives CDR1 SGHRS, CDR2 YFSETQ. CDR3 DNA: TGCGCCAGCAGCCCCGGCCAGGGTAGTCGCGAGCAGTACTTC. As protein: CASSPGQGSREQYF.

The chain has TRBV7-2 and TRBJ2-1; D remains unclear. CDR1 and CDR2 from the germline V gene are SGHTA and FQGNSA. This CDR3 contains 12 residues. With 1 base removed from V and 9 bases from J, the gap between germline ends came to 7 bases. CDR3 sequence: CASSLDFTEQFF. The CDR3 coding sequence is TGTGCCAGCAGCTTAGATTTCACTGAGCAGTTCTTC.

V usage is TRBV7-2 and J usage is TRBJ2-7; D is undetermined. CDR3 length: 14 amino acids. The V and J ends lost 5 bases and 2 bases respectively, with 13 bases between them. Germline V gene lookup returns CDR1 SGHTA and CDR2 FQGNSA. This CDR3 is CASSPGPQAYEQYF. CDR3 bases: TGTGCCAGCAGCCCCGGGCCCCAAGCCTACGAGCAGTACTTC.

The chain joins TRBV10-2 to TRBJ1-5; 7 bases match TRBD1. The germline V gene encodes CDR1 WSHSY and CDR2 SAAADI. V lost 10 bases, J lost 6 bases, and 9 bases stayed unmatched. CDR3 size: 13 residues. The CDR3 sequence is CATRQGERQPQHF. CDR3 nucleotide sequence: TGCGCCACCAGACAGGGCGAACGTCAGCCCCAGCATTTT.

The rearrangement joins TRBV10-3 to TRBJ2-1; 12 bases align to TRBD2. This CDR3 contains 18 residues. Trimming cost V 2 bases and J 0 bases; bases outside gene matches: 5. Per germline, CDR1 ENHRY and CDR2 SYGVKD. CDR3 sequence (DNA): TGTGCCATCAGTGAGCTGACTAGCGGGGGCCTCTCCTACAATGAGCAGTTCTTC. This translates into CAISELTSGGLSYNEQFF.

V and J are TRBV28 and TRBJ1-2; 8 nucleotides agree with TRBD1. From germline, CDR1 is MDHEN and CDR2 SYDVKM. V lost 5 bases to trimming and J lost 4 bases; unmatched junction nucleotides: 15. The CDR3 sequence is 17 residues long. The CDR3 is CASSPLGTGPQRYGYTF. CDR3 nucleotide sequence: TGTGCCAGCAGTCCTCTCGGGACAGGTCCTCAACGCTATGGCTACACCTTC.

The chain's CDR3 is CSVGGTATKTYEQYF. As DNA, the CDR3 is TGCAGCGTTGGAGGGACAGCAACTAAAACCTACGAGCAGTACTTC. The V call is TRBV29-1, the J call TRBJ2-7; 7 bases are shared with TRBD1. The length of the CDR3 is 15 residues. CDR1 and CDR2 (germline): SQVTM, ANQGSEA. J was trimmed by 2 bases and V by 4 bases; bases with no gene match: 11.

The chain has TRBV29-1 and TRBJ1-2; tentatively, D is TRBD1 (5 bases). V was pared by 0 bases and J by 5 bases, with 13 bases between. The CDR3 sequence is 14 residues long. Germline CDR1 reads SQVTM; CDR2 reads ANQGSEA. The CDR3 protein is CSVEDGAGLYGYTF. For the CDR3, the DNA is TGCAGCGTTGAAGATGGAGCAGGGTTATATGGCTACACCTTC.

Turning to this clone: The same CDR3 is also encoded by other DNA sequences in this sample. This chain joins TRBV12-3 or TRBV12-4 and TRBJ2-5; D is uncertain. V lost 6 bases to trimming and J lost 1 base, with 3 bases between them. The CDR3 totals 11 residues. The CDR3 region has the DNA TGTGCCAGCAGCCTCCAAGAGACCCAGTACTTC. As protein: CASSLQETQYF.

The chain links TRBV6-5 to TRBJ2-7, with 8 bases matching TRBD2. The V segment lost 5 bases and the J segment 3 bases; nucleotides outside the gene matches: 3. Germline values: CDR1 MNHEY, CDR2 SVGAGI. The CDR3 has 13 residues. CDR3 loop: CASSRTSYYEQYF. In DNA form, the CDR3 reads TGTGCCAGCAGTAGGACTAGCTACTACGAGCAGTACTTC.

With respect to this clone: In the same sample, other DNA sequences code for this CDR3. The CDR3: CASSLGGQNTGELFF. The CDR3 DNA sequence: TGCGCCAGCAGCTTGGGGGGGCAAAACACCGGGGAGCTGTTTTTT. The rearrangement uses TRBV5-1 and TRBJ2-2, with a tentative D call TRBD1 (6 bases). With 0 bases removed from V and 2 bases from J, the gap between germline ends came to 8 bases. The germline V gene has CDR1 SGHRS and CDR2 YFSETQ. This CDR3 contains 15 residues.

The V gene is TRBV3-1 (or the pseudogene TRBV3-2), the J gene TRBJ2-5; 9 bases match TRBD1. The CDR3 consists of 15 residues. Germline values: CDR1 LGHDT, CDR2 YNNKEL (reference sequence). Trimming took 5 bases from V and 4 from J; bases not matched to a gene: 8. The DNA of the CDR3 is TGTGCCAGCAGCTTTGGGACAGGGCCTCGAGAGACCCAGTACTTC. Translation gives CASSFGTGPRETQYF.

The genes are TRBV4-2 and TRBJ2-5, with TRBD2 as a possible D gene (6 bases). Trimming shortened V by 0 bases and J by 7 bases, and 12 bases separated the two germline ends. Per the germline V gene, CDR1 is LGHNA and CDR2 is YNFKEQ. The CDR3 is 14 amino acids. In nucleotides, the CDR3 is TGTGCCAGCAGCCAAGATTTAGCGGAAGGGACCCAGTACTTC. Its translation: CASSQDLAEGTQYF.

This chain connects TRBV21-1 to TRBJ1-6; the DNA was not compared with TRBD1, the D call given in the table. TRBV21-1 corresponds to a pseudogene. The CDR3 contains 17 residues. This chain's CDR3 is CASSKRPGQGGNSPLHF. The CDR3 DNA follows: TGTGCCAGCAGCAAACGCCCTGGACAGGGAGGTAATTCACCCCTCCACTTT.

V usage is TRBV6-6 and J usage is TRBJ1-4; D is uncertain. Trimming shortened V by 4 bases and J by 0 bases, and 12 bases separated the two germline ends. The V gene's germline CDR1 is MNHNY and CDR2 SVGAGI (reference sequence). The CDR3 runs 16 residues. The CDR3 spells CASSFLHGATNEKLFF. The DNA for the CDR3 is TGTGCCAGCAGTTTCCTCCATGGTGCAACTAATGAAAAACTGTTTTTT.

This clone was counted between two and nine times. The V and J genes are TRBV6-5 and TRBJ1-1; 7 bases fit TRBD1. Trimming at V came to 0 bases and at J to 11 bases, leaving 3 bases not matched to a gene. CDR3 length: 12 amino acids. CDR1 and CDR2 (germline): MNHEY, SVGAGI. The CDR3, as DNA: TGTGCCAGCAGTTACTCGGGACAGCGGGCTTTCTTT. Residues: CASSYSGQRAFF.

The DNA for the CDR3 is TGCAGTGCATCGGAGAACACTGAAGCTTTCTTT. Protein product: CSASENTEAFF. The chain carries TRBV20-1 and TRBJ1-1; unclear D gene. The CDR3 extends over 11 amino acids. The V gene's germline CDR1 is DFQATT and CDR2 SNEGSKA (reference sequence). Trimming stripped 6 bases from V and 1 base from J, with 6 bases between.

The gene calls are TRBV13 and TRBJ2-7; 9 bases fit TRBD1. This CDR3 spans 15 amino acids. Germline V gene data show CDR1 as PRHDT and CDR2 as FYEKMQ (reference sequence). V was clipped by 5 bases and J by 5 bases; unmatched bases: 10. CDR3 residues: CASSPGTGRMDEQYF. The CDR3 DNA sequence: TGTGCCAGCAGCCCAGGGACAGGGAGAATGGACGAGCAGTACTTC.